This T cell receptor (beta chain) was observed in a study of graft-versus-host responses after intestinal transplantation. Study-level background: Anti-thymocyte globulin was used for induction in all recipients, who then took tacrolimus and steroids for approximately three years.

Libraries were prepared by immunoSEQ multiplex PCR; TCRdb keeps only in-frame clonotypes and omits some of them. Among about 39,000 clones listed, over 85% were seen once. The study's findings and limits: Recipient marrow harbored GvH clones, some of which surfaced first in ileum or blood. The study associated peak circulating GvH clone levels with early post-transplant HvG declines. Graft-donor T cell macrochimerism in patients accompanied high graft-versus-host to host-versus-graft clonal ratios in allografts.

As to this clone: Its antigen remains unknown.

The origin of this receptor is a human patient who received an intestinal transplant, so some T cells may come from the graft donor. The specimen comprised PBMCs, sampled 700 to 850 days after intestinal transplantation.

The CDR3 DNA follows: TGTGCCAGCAGCGTATACTCGGCGTATAATTCACCCCTCCACTTT. Translation gives CASSVYSAYNSPLHF. The chain links TRBV9 to TRBJ1-6; D unresolved. V was trimmed by 1 base and J by 4 bases, leaving 9 bases between them. CDR3 length: 15 amino acids. Germline CDR1 is SGDLS and CDR2 is YYNGEE. The complete variable domain, with remaining parts taken from reference TRBV9 and TRBJ1-6, reads DSGVTQTPKHLITATGQRVTLRCSPRSGDLSVYWYQQSLDQGLQFLIQYYNGEERAKGNILERFSAQQFPDLHSELNLSSLELGDSALYFCASSVYSAYNSPLHFGNGTRLTVT.